Below, 16 T cell receptor beta chains from the same sample are listed, as sequenced in a study of beta chain features in type 1 diabetes. The authors reverse transcribed all of the isolated RNA, so sequencing captured expressed TCRB transcripts. The assay was immunoSEQ multiplex PCR, and TCRdb's table has in-frame clones only and misses some. The sample lists about 900,000 clones; roughly 17% were seen once. The material sequenced was naive CD4+ T cells from blood. These receptors all stem from a woman aged 18-30 years in good health.

The chain is built from TRBV27 and TRBJ1-1, with TRBD1 matching over 9 bases. The germline gives CDR1 MNHEY, CDR2 SMNVEV (reference sequence). The ends lost 4 bases at V and 6 bases at J; junction bases unmatched: 9. The CDR3 covers 15 residues. The CDR3 nucleotides read TGTGCCAGCAGTTGGGGGACAGGGTTCAATGCTGAAGCTTTCTTT. Residues: CASSWGTGFNAEAFF.

This chain links TRBV15 with TRBJ1-5; the match to TRBD1 covers 7 bases. V lost 6 bases and J lost 5; bases outside the gene matches: 10. Germline CDR1 reads LNHNV; CDR2 reads YYDKDF (reference sequence). CDR3 size: 15 residues. Here the CDR3 DNA reads TGTGCCACCAGTCCAAGACAGGGCCCCGATCAGCCCCAGCATTTT. Encoded protein: CATSPRQGPDQPQHF.

The chain links TRBV5-6 to TRBJ2-7, with D perhaps TRBD1 (5 bases). Germline assignment: CDR1 SGHDT and CDR2 YYEEEE. The CDR3 covers 16 residues. The germline V and J ends were trimmed by 1 base and 0 bases, with 14 bases remaining between them. The CDR3 region has the DNA TGTGCCAGCAGCTTGTTTCCAGGGCTCAGCTCCTACGAGCAGTACTTC. Translating gives CASSLFPGLSSYEQYF.

The genes are TRBV7-3 and TRBJ2-3; D unresolved. V dropped 2 bases and J dropped 7 bases, with 7 bases sitting between them. Germline lookup yields CDR1 SGHTA and CDR2 FQGTGA. The CDR3 loop spans 12 amino acids. CDR3 coding DNA: TGTGCCAGCAGCTTAGCCGGCAATACGCAGTATTTT. Its translation is CASSLAGNTQYF.

This clone was counted a few times. The chain has TRBV29-1 and TRBJ1-5; TRBD1 matches 7 bases. V lost 7 bases and J lost 4; bases outside the gene matches: 4. Germline V gives CDR1 SQVTM, CDR2 ANQGSEA. The CDR3 consists of 12 residues. CDR3 DNA sequence: TGCAGCGCTAGGGACAGTAATCAGCCCCAGCATTTT. Its protein product is CSARDSNQPQHF.

Only a few counts were recorded for this clone. This chain joins TRBV28 and TRBJ1-2; D ambiguous. Trimming took off 11 bases at V and 3 bases at J, with 16 bases between the two ends. There are 13 residues in the CDR3. The germline CDR1 and CDR2 sequences are MDHEN and SYDVKM. The CDR3 DNA reads as TGTGCCGTCAGACCGTCCCTTGACTATGGCTACACCTTC. Translation: CAVRPSLDYGYTF.

CDR3 loop: CASSDRGNSYNEQFF. For the CDR3, the DNA is TGTGCCAGCAGTGATAGAGGGAACTCCTACAATGAGCAGTTCTTC. The V gene is TRBV2, the J gene TRBJ2-1; tentatively, D is TRBD2 (5 bases). V was cut by 3 bases and J by 0 bases, with 9 bases left in between. Germline CDR1 SNHLY, CDR2 FYNNEI. The CDR3 sequence is 15 residues long.

The chain is built from TRBV15 and TRBJ2-5, with D possibly matching TRBD2 (6 bases). The J call may be in error: the DNA end matches TRBJ2-7 better. The germline V gene encodes CDR1 LNHNV and CDR2 YYDKDF (reference sequence). This CDR3 spans 18 amino acids. The CDR3: CATSSPQSEGYQEGEQYF. The CDR3 DNA sequence: TGTGCCACCAGCTCCCCTCAATCAGAGGGCTATCAGGAGGGCGAGCAGTACTTC.

A few counts support this clone. The chain is built from TRBV29-1 and TRBJ1-1; D unclear. V gave up 6 bases and J gave up 10 bases, with 12 bases separating them. This CDR3 contains 10 residues. Germline-derived CDR1 and CDR2 are SQVTM and ANQGSEA. CDR3 amino acids: CSVRKEGAFF. For the CDR3, the DNA is TGCAGCGTGCGCAAGGAGGGAGCTTTCTTT.

The chain employs TRBV7-2 and TRBJ2-3, with 10 bases that match TRBD1. The CDR3 length is 15 residues. Per germline, CDR1 SGHTA and CDR2 FQGNSA. The J segment lost 5 bases and the V segment lost 3 bases, leaving 5 bases of the junction unmatched. CDR3 in DNA: TGTGCCAGCAGCTTTTCGGGACAGGGGAGAGATACGCAGTATTTT. Its translation: CASSFSGQGRDTQYF.

V is TRBV6-6 and J is TRBJ2-3, with 9 bases aligning to TRBD1. V dropped 2 bases and J dropped 6; count of bases not matched to a gene: 6. Germline V lookup: CDR1 MNHNY, CDR2 SVGAGI (reference sequence). The CDR3 covers 15 residues. The CDR3 region is CASSYDRGVSDTQYF. The CDR3 DNA follows: TGTGCCAGCAGTTACGACAGGGGGGTGTCGGATACGCAGTATTTT.

The chain uses TRBV7-2 and TRBJ1-4; 7 bases are a match to TRBD1. The V segment lost 5 bases and the J segment 4 bases; nucleotides outside the gene matches: 10. The CDR3 runs to 16 residues. Germline-derived CDR1 and CDR2 are SGHTA and FQGNSA. This CDR3 reads CASSPKTGPSNEKLFF. Here the CDR3 DNA reads TGTGCCAGCAGCCCCAAGACAGGGCCGAGTAATGAAAAACTGTTTTTT.

In DNA, the CDR3 is TGCGCCAGCAGCCGAGACGGGAGGAGTGACATTCAGTACTTC. Its protein is CASSRDGRSDIQYF. The rearrangement links TRBV4-1 to TRBJ2-4; 7 bases align to TRBD2. The germline CDR1 and CDR2 sequences are MGHRA and YSYEKL. The V and J ends lost 4 bases and 8 bases, in that order; junction bases with no gene match: 8. This CDR3 spans 14 amino acids.

The chain has TRBV2 and TRBJ2-5; 14 bases agree with TRBD2. Trimming took 3 bases from V and 5 from J; bases not matched to a gene: 8. Germline V gene data show CDR1 as SNHLY and CDR2 as FYNNEI. The CDR3 has 17 residues. In DNA form, the CDR3 reads TGTGCCAGCAGTGATGTTGGGACTAGCGGGAGTCGGGAGACCCAGTACTTC. The encoded protein is CASSDVGTSGSRETQYF.

This clone was picked up many times. This sequence joins TRBV7-9 and TRBJ1-2; D unresolved. The V end was cut by 7 bases, the J end by 10 bases, with 16 bases between. Germline assignment: CDR1 SEHNR and CDR2 FQNEAQ (reference sequence). The CDR3 is made up of 12 amino acids. The CDR3 is CASNTRRVNYTF. The DNA of the CDR3 is TGTGCCAGCAACACACGGCGGGTCAACTACACCTTC.

This rearrangement joins TRBV7-9 to TRBJ2-5; D is tentatively TRBD1 or TRBD2 (5 bases each). This CDR3 has 15 amino acids. Deletions cut 1 base from V and 11 bases from J, with 20 bases between. Germline V gene lookup returns CDR1 SEHNR and CDR2 FQNEAQ (reference sequence). The CDR3 sequence: CASSLGSGTTGGQYF. The CDR3 bases are TGTGCCAGCAGCTTAGGATCCGGGACCACGGGCGGGCAGTACTTC.